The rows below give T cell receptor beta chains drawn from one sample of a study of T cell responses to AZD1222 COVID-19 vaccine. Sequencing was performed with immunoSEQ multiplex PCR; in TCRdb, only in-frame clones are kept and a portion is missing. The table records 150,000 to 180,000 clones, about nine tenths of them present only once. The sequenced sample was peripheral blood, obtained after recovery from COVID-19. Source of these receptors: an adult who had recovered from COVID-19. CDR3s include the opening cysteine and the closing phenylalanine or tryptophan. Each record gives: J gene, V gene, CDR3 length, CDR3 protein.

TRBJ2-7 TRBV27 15 CASTHQTGGFYEQYF
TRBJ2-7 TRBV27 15 CASRTVGVGTTEQYF
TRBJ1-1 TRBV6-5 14 CASSASFLGTEAFF
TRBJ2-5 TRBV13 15 CASSLVRGLKETQYF
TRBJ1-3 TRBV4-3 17 CASSQDSARSSGNTIYF
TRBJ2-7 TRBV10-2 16 CASSERPSGRAYEQYF
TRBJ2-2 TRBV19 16 CASSPRVWGTTGELFF
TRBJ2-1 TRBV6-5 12 CAGSAAYNEQFF
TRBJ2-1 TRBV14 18 CASSHRGMAGGPYNEQFF
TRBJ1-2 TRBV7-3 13 CASSLTGGDGYTF
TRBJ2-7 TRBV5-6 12 CASSFGAYEQYF
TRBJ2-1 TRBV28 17 CASSFPMDRLPTNEQFF
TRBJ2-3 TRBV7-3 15 CASSWTQGITDTQYF
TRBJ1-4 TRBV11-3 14 CASVLQGIGEKLFF
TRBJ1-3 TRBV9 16 CASSVALQGAGNTIYF
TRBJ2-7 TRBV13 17 CASSRPPAGGRSYEQYF
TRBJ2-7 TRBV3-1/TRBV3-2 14 CASSLHPGGYEQYF
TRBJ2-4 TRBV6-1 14 CASSEAGGTNIQYF
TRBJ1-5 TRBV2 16 CASTGQGAGNNQPQHF
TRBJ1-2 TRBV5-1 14 CASSLAGRGNGYTF
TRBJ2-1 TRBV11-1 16 CASSLRSRQGNNEQFF
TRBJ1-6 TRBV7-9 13 CASSLDGNSPLHF
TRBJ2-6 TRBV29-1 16 CSVIHRFSSGANVLTF
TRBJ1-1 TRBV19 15 CASSIRGRRNTEAFF
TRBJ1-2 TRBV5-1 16 CASSLWPGRIGYGYTF
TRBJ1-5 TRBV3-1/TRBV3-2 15 CASSPNARGDQPQHF
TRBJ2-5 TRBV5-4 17 CASSPGLAGGYQETQYF
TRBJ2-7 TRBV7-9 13 CASSLAVAYEQYF
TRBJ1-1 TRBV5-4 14 CASSEGQGMTEAFF
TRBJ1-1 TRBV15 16 CATRKSDRGMNTEAFF
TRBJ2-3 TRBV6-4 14 CASSVRGNTDTQYF
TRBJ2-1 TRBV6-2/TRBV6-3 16 CASSYSAQLPPNEQFF
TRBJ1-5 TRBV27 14 CASSLGGSHQPQHF
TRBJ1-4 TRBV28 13 CASSGGLNEKLFF
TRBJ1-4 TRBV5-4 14 CASSLNRENEKLFF
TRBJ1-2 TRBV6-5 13 CASRPGQGGGYTF
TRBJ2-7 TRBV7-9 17 CASSLDWYLTVTYEQYF
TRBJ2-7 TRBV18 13 CASSPGVGYEQYF
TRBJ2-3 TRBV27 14 CASSLFRGTDTQYF